The 17 T cell receptor beta chains in this list originate from one sample, sequenced in a study of blood T cells in healthy people across ages. Sample-barcoded 5' priming and a J-beta primer mix drove a second PCR of roughly 7 to 11 cycles. Via MiXCR, TCRdb re-called the 5' RACE reads, giving one row per CDR3 protein. The sample records hundreds of thousands of distinct CDR3 sequences, 20% to 25% being singletons. Sequencing input: blood. All receptors derive from a man aged 65 to 85 in good health.

Turning to this clonotype: This may stem from a read error, because a much larger clone lies one nucleotide away. This rearrangement joins TRBV5-5 to TRBJ2-6; 8 bases align to TRBD2. Germline V gene lookup returns CDR1 SGHKS and CDR2 YYEKEE (reference sequence). The CDR3 is 17 residues long. CDR3 bases: TGTGCCGGCAGCTTGCAAGCGGGAGTGGCTGGGGCCAACGTCCTGACTTTC. Its protein product is CAGSLQAGVAGANVLTF.

The chain joins TRBV20-1 to TRBJ2-1, with unresolved D. The CDR3 contains 12 residues. CDR1 is DFQATT and CDR2 is SNEGSKA in the germline V gene (reference sequence). Trimming cost V 6 bases and J 7 bases, with 13 bases left between them. The DNA for the CDR3 is TGCAGTGCCCGGACGGATGGTAATGAGCAGTTCTTC. Amino acids: CSARTDGNEQFF.

V and J are TRBV4-1 and TRBJ1-5; D unresolved. V dropped 1 base and J dropped 0 bases, with 10 bases sitting between them. This CDR3 region has 16 residues. Looked up from germline, CDR1 is MGHRA and CDR2 is YSYEKL. The CDR3 region is CASSQVAGDSNQPQHF. The CDR3 region has the DNA TGCGCCAGCAGCCAAGTGGCCGGGGATAGCAATCAGCCCCAGCATTTT.

This clonotype was seen more than once but under ten times. V gene TRBV5-1 combines with J gene TRBJ2-7; TRBD2 matches 12 bases. This CDR3 comprises 15 residues. Germline V lookup: CDR1 SGHRS, CDR2 YFSETQ. After removal of 5 bases from V and 2 bases from J, the junction contained 5 bases not matched to a gene. The CDR3 DNA follows: TGCGCCAGCAGAACGACTAGCGGGAGAGCCTACGAGCAGTACTTC. It translates to CASRTTSGRAYEQYF.

This clonotype showed up just a few times. This chain joins TRBV7-3 and TRBJ2-1; 8 bases line up with TRBD2. CDR1 and CDR2 from the germline V gene are SGHTA and FQGTGA. Trimming removed 5 bases from V and 7 bases from J; junction bases left unmatched: 10. The CDR3 is 15 amino acids. CDR3 sequence reads: CASSAIAGSENEQFF. The CDR3 nucleotides are TGTGCCAGCAGCGCCATAGCGGGATCGGAGAATGAGCAGTTCTTC.

The genes are TRBV5-1 and TRBJ2-5; no clear D. V was pared by 1 base and J by 4 bases, with 14 bases between. In germline, CDR1 is SGHRS, CDR2 YFSETQ. The CDR3 spans 15 residues. The CDR3 here is CASSLRPDSGETQYF. Here the CDR3 DNA reads TGCGCCAGCAGCTTGAGGCCAGACTCGGGAGAGACCCAGTACTTC.

This chain uses TRBV6-1 with TRBJ2-5; 8 bases are a match to TRBD1. Gene TRBJ2-7 matches the end of the DNA better, so the J call may be wrong. The V gene's germline CDR1 is MNHNS and CDR2 SASEGT. This CDR3 has 15 amino acids. The CDR3 DNA is TGTGCCAGCAGTGAAAAGGGCAGGGGGCTCTACGAGCAGTACTTC. Encoded protein: CASSEKGRGLYEQYF.

A few counts support this clonotype. The J gene is TRBJ2-1, the V gene TRBV7-8; D perhaps matches TRBD2 (5 bases). The CDR3 length is 16 residues. Germline V gene sequence: CDR1 SGHVS, CDR2 FQNEAQ. Trimming cost V 4 bases and J 0 bases, with 13 bases left between them. CDR3 coding DNA: TGTGCCAGCAGCTCCATAGCGTCGAACTCCTACAATGAGCAGTTCTTC. Amino acids: CASSSIASNSYNEQFF.

The sample holds many counts of this clonotype. V gene TRBV5-1 combines with J gene TRBJ2-5; 10 nucleotides agree with TRBD1. Germline V gene data show CDR1 as SGHRS and CDR2 as YFSETQ. The CDR3 sequence is 14 residues long. Germline trimming cut 4 bases from V and 4 bases from J; bases unmatched to any gene: 4. DNA of the CDR3: TGCGCCAGCAGCAGAGACAGGGGGCGAGAGACCCAGTACTTC. It specifies CASSRDRGRETQYF.

This clonotype was detected ten times or more. This chain uses TRBV5-1 with TRBJ2-5; D tentatively reads TRBD1 or TRBD2 (7 bases each). The CDR3 covers 15 residues. V was cut by 4 bases and J by 2 bases, with 15 bases left in between. Germline lookup yields CDR1 SGHRS and CDR2 YFSETQ. As DNA, the CDR3 is TGCGCCAGCAGCGGGAGGGACAGCCTACAAGAGACCCAGTACTTC. It yields the protein CASSGRDSLQETQYF.

The J gene is TRBJ1-1, the V gene TRBV19; D might be TRBD1 (5 bases). Germline V lookup: CDR1 LNHDA, CDR2 SQIVND (reference sequence). This CDR3 has 14 residues. The V end was cut by 4 bases, the J end by 5 bases, with 14 bases between. CDR3 amino acids: CASSKEGRGTEAFF. CDR3 in DNA: TGTGCCAGTAGTAAAGAGGGGCGCGGTACTGAAGCTTTCTTT.

This clonotype was observed a handful of times. A much larger clone lies one base from this, so it may be a read error. The chain joins TRBV5-5 to TRBJ1-4; the match to TRBD1 covers 7 bases. Germline V gene lookup returns CDR1 SGHKS and CDR2 YYEKEE (reference sequence). The CDR3 extends over 15 amino acids. The CDR3 spells CAGSPRGDPNEKLFF. As DNA, the CDR3 is TGTGCCGGCAGCCCCAGGGGGGACCCTAATGAAAAACTGTTTTTT. The complete variable domain, with remaining parts taken from reference TRBV5-5 and TRBJ1-4, reads DAGVTQSPTHLIKTRGQQVTLRCSPISGHKSVSWYQQVLGQGPQFIFQYYEKEERGRGNFPDRFSARQFPNYSSELNVNALLLGDSALYLCAGSPRGDPNEKLFFGSGTQLSVL.

The V and J genes are TRBV7-8 and TRBJ2-6; unclear D gene. The V gene's germline CDR1 is SGHVS and CDR2 FQNEAQ. Trimming took off 5 bases at V and 4 bases at J, with 9 bases between the two ends. This CDR3 contains 14 residues. The CDR3 DNA is TGTGCCAGCAGCATGGTTACGGGGGCCAACGTCCTGACTTTC. As protein: CASSMVTGANVLTF.

About this clonotype itself: A much larger clone sits a single nucleotide away, making a read error possible. The conserved phenylalanine or tryptophan normally closing the CDR3 is absent here, so this likely arose from a read error. This chain joins TRBV6-5 and TRBJ1-4; 7 nucleotides agree with TRBD1. V dropped 7 bases and J dropped 10; count of bases not matched to a gene: 15. The CDR3 sequence is 15 residues long. Germline V gives CDR1 MNHEY, CDR2 SVGAGI. DNA of the CDR3: TGTGCCAGCACGGGACAGCGACCTTTCTTTGGAAAACTGTTTCTT. Protein: CASTGQRPFFGKLFL.

V gene TRBV6-5 combines with J gene TRBJ2-4; no reliable D call. Per the germline V gene, CDR1 is MNHEY and CDR2 is SVGAGI. The CDR3 loop spans 13 amino acids. Trimming removed 7 bases at V and 6 bases at J, with 13 bases between. The CDR3 DNA reads TGTGCCAGCAAAGAAGGGATTGCAAACATTCAGTACTTC. Translating gives CASKEGIANIQYF.

There are a few counts of this clonotype. The chain is built from TRBV29-1 and TRBJ1-1; no clear D. The CDR3 has 12 residues. Looked up from germline, CDR1 is SQVTM and CDR2 is ANQGSEA. V was cut by 3 bases and J by 0 bases, with 5 bases left in between. The CDR3 bases are TGCAGCGTTGATCGGATGAACACTGAAGCTTTCTTT. Residues: CSVDRMNTEAFF.

The rearrangement links TRBV5-1 to TRBJ2-7, with D perhaps TRBD2 (5 bases). This CDR3 region has 13 residues. Deletions cut 2 bases from V and 2 bases from J, with 8 bases between. The germline CDR1 and CDR2 sequences are SGHRS and YFSETQ. CDR3 DNA: TGCGCCAGCAGCTTACACGGGACCTACGAGCAGTACTTC. Protein product: CASSLHGTYEQYF.